Included here is one TCR beta chain sequence, with context. Germline CDR1 is SGHRS and CDR2 is YFSETQ. V lost 3 bases and J lost 6, with 15 bases in between. The CDR3 contains 14 residues. The entry originates in a study of memory CD4+ T cells and cytomegalovirus serostatus. The sort gate was single viable CD3+CD4+CD8-CD45RO+ cells for memory CD4+ T cells. In the source study's methods: After removing out-of-frame reads, 2,204,828 distinct TCRbeta sequences remained. TCRdb's table, derived via immunoSEQ multiplex PCR, lists solely in-frame clones and lacks some. The V and J calls and the clone size are those of that table, but D and trimming were determined from the DNA. The table shows 65,000 to 95,000 clones, with around 80% occurring only once.

The chain uses TRBV5-1 and TRBJ1-1; D may be TRBD1 (5 bases). The source material was memory CD4+ T cells from blood. This sequence was found in an adult in good health and CMV-seronegative. DNA of the CDR3: TGCGCCAGCAGCTGGGACGGCAACCAGGCTGAAGCTTTCTTT. Translation: CASSWDGNQAEAFF.